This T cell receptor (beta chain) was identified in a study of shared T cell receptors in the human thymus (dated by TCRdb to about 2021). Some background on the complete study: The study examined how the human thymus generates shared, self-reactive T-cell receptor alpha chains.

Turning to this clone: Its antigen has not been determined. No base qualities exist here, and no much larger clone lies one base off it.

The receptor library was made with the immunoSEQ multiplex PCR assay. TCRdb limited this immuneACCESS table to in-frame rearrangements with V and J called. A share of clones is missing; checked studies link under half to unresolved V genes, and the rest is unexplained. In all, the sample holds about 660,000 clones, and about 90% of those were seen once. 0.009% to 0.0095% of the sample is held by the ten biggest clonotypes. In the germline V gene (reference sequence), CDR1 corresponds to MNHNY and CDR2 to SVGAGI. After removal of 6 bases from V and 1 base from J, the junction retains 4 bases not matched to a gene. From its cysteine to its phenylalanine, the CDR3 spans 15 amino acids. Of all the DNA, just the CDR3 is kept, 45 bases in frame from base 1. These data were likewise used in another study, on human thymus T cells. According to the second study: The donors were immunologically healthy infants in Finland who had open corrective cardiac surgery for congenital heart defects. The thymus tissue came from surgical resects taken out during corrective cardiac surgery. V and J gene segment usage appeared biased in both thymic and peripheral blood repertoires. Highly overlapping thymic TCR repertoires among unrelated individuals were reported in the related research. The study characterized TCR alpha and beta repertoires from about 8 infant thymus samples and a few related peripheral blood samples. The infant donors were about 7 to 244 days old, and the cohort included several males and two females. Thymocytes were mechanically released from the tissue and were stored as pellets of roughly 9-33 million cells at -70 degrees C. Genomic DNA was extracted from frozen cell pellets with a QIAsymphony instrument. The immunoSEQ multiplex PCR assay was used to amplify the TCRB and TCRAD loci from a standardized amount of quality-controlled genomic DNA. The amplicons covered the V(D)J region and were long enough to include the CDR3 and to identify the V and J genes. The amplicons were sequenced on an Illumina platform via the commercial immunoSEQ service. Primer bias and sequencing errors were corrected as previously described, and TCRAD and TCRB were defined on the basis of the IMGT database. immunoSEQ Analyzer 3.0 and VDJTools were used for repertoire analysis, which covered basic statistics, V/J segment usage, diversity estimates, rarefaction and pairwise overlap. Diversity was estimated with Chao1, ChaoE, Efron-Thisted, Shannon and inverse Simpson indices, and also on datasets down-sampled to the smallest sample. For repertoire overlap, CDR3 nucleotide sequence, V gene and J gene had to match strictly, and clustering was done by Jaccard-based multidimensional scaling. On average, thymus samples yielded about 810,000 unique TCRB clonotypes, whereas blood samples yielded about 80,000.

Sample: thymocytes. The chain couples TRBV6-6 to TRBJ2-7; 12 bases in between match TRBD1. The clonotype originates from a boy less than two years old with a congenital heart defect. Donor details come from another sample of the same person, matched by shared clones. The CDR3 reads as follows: CASRGDRGPSYEQYF. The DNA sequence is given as TGTGCCAGCAGGGGGGACAGGGGGCCGTCCTACGAGCAGTACTTC.